These 29 T cell receptor beta chains originate from one sample sequenced in a study of cytomegalovirus exposure and HLA in healthy donors. PCR involved 60 Vbeta and 13 Jbeta primers. Clones were read by immunoSEQ multiplex PCR, and TCRdb kept only the in-frame ones, dropping some. Here the sample spans 84,000 or so clones, around 85% being singletons. The sample comprised PBMCs. The receptors come from a woman aged 50 to 60 in good health and CMV-seronegative.

J is TRBJ2-3 and V is TRBV19; D gene ambiguous. The CDR3 covers 18 residues. Germline lookup yields CDR1 LNHDA and CDR2 SQIVND (reference sequence). Trimming removed 5 bases from V and 9 bases from J, with 30 bases in between. The CDR3 is CASSSRHPPNIGAGTQYF. In nucleotides, the CDR3 is TGTGCCAGTAGTTCTCGCCACCCCCCCAACATTGGAGCCGGGACGCAGTATTTT.

The genes are TRBV28 and TRBJ1-5; D possibly corresponds to TRBD1 (5 bases). The CDR3 totals 13 residues. Germline V gives CDR1 MDHEN, CDR2 SYDVKM. The germline V and J ends were trimmed by 8 bases and 6 bases, with 14 bases remaining between them. The CDR3 bases are TGTGCCAGCGTGGGGGGTTGGGGTCAGCCCCAGCATTTT. Encoded protein: CASVGGWGQPQHF.

The chain recombines TRBV29-1 with TRBJ1-1, with TRBD1 identical over 8 bases. This CDR3 is built from 12 residues. CDR1 is SQVTM and CDR2 is ANQGSEA in the germline V gene. V lost 6 bases to trimming and J lost 4 bases; unmatched junction nucleotides: 4. In DNA form, the CDR3 reads TGCAGCGTGTCTACAGGGGGCACTGAAGCTTTCTTT. It translates to CSVSTGGTEAFF.

The J gene is TRBJ1-5, the V gene TRBV2; 8 positions match TRBD1. CDR1 and CDR2 from the germline V gene are SNHLY and FYNNEI. The J segment lost 0 bases and the V segment lost 5 bases, leaving 3 bases of the junction unmatched. The CDR3 consists of 15 residues. As DNA, the CDR3 is TGTGCCAGCAGTTACGGACAGGGTAGCAATCAGCCCCAGCATTTT. It codes for CASSYGQGSNQPQHF.

J is TRBJ2-5 and V is TRBV2; D is ambiguous. Germline assignment: CDR1 SNHLY and CDR2 FYNNEI. V lost 5 bases to trimming and J lost 4 bases, with 8 bases between them. The CDR3 spans 12 residues. The DNA for the CDR3 is TGTGCCAGCAGTTATAGTCTAGAGACCCAGTACTTC. It specifies CASSYSLETQYF.

This chain joins TRBV7-8 and TRBJ1-1; 7 bases are shared with TRBD1. CDR3 length: 15 residues. CDR1 is SGHVS and CDR2 is FQNEAQ in the germline V gene. The V gene end was trimmed by 6 bases and the J gene end by 0 bases; junction bases not matched to a gene: 7. The CDR3 DNA reads TGTGCCAGCAGACCCCCGAGGGGGCTGAACACTGAAGCTTTCTTT. It yields the protein CASRPPRGLNTEAFF. Full variable domain (missing parts from reference TRBV7-8 and TRBJ1-1): GAGVSQSPRYKVAKRGQDVALRCDPISGHVSLFWYQQALGQGPEFLTYFQNEAQLDKSGLPSDRFFAERPEGSVSTLKIQRTQQEDSAVYLCASRPPRGLNTEAFFGQGTRLTVV.

Of note for this clone: Other nucleotide sequences in the sample specify the same CDR3. The chain is built from TRBV5-1 and TRBJ1-2, with D unresolved. The CDR3 covers 13 residues. Trimming removed 0 bases from V and 1 base from J, with 4 bases in between. Germline CDR1 SGHRS, CDR2 YFSETQ. The CDR3 sequence: CASSLGGNYGYTF. CDR3 nucleotide sequence: TGCGCCAGCAGCTTGGGCGGTAACTATGGCTACACCTTC.

This clone was picked up a small number of times. V usage is TRBV10-3 and J usage is TRBJ2-1; TRBD1 is a possible D gene (5 bases). V was clipped by 4 bases and J by 3 bases, with 10 bases between them. This CDR3 spans 14 amino acids. The germline V gene has CDR1 ENHRY and CDR2 SYGVKD. As DNA, the CDR3 is TGTGCCATCAGTGGAAGACAGCGCTACAATGAGCAGTTCTTC. It is translated as CAISGRQRYNEQFF.

The gene calls are TRBV11-2 and TRBJ2-5, with TRBD2 identical over 12 bases. V trimming: 1 base; J trimming: 5 bases; junction bases outside the gene matches: 11. The CDR3 covers 18 residues. Looked up from germline, CDR1 is SGHAT and CDR2 is FQNNGV. Here the CDR3 DNA reads TGTGCCAGCAGCTTAGGGACCCTAGCGGGGGGGCCTTGGGAGACCCAGTACTTC. Encoded protein: CASSLGTLAGGPWETQYF.

This clone was seen once. The CDR3 DNA follows: TGTGCCAGCGTCTCCGCGGAGACCGGGGAGCTGTTTTTT. This sequence encodes CASVSAETGELFF. V and J are TRBV7-9 and TRBJ2-2; D is unclear. There are 13 residues in the CDR3. In germline, CDR1 is SEHNR, CDR2 FQNEAQ (reference sequence). V was trimmed by 8 bases and J by 5 bases, leaving 12 bases between them.

This clone was found once. CDR3 sequence reads: CASSDGLAVYNEQFF. The CDR3 bases are TGTGCCAGCAGCGATGGACTAGCGGTTTACAATGAGCAGTTCTTC. V is TRBV5-5 and J is TRBJ2-1; 10 nucleotides align to TRBD2. The germline V gene encodes CDR1 SGHKS and CDR2 YYEKEE (reference sequence). Unmatched junction bases numbered 5, after V lost 4 bases and J lost 4 bases. The CDR3 contains 15 residues.

This clone appeared a few times. This chain uses TRBV4-1 with TRBJ1-3, with D unclear. V lost 2 bases and J 9 bases, leaving 14 bases between the germline ends. The CDR3 is 14 residues long. CDR1 and CDR2 from the germline V gene are MGHRA and YSYEKL. The DNA for the CDR3 is TGCGCCAGCAGCCAAATTACGGCTTCGGGCACCATATATTTT. It codes for CASSQITASGTIYF.

This chain uses TRBV2 with TRBJ1-5; 7 positions agree with TRBD1. Losses at the gene ends were 8 bases for V and 3 bases for J; bases not matched to a gene: 13. The CDR3 consists of 16 residues. Germline CDR1 SNHLY, CDR2 FYNNEI. As DNA, the CDR3 is TGTGCCAGCGACAGGGAGATCGTGACCACCAATCAGCCCCAGCATTTT. As protein: CASDREIVTTNQPQHF.

The genes are TRBV5-1 and TRBJ2-3, with 7 bases matching TRBD2. Germline loops: CDR1 SGHRS, CDR2 YFSETQ. This CDR3 has 15 amino acids. V was pared by 1 base and J by 2 bases, with 4 bases of the junction left unmatched. In DNA, the CDR3 is TGCGCCAGCAGCTTGCCCAGCGGGGACACAGATACGCAGTATTTT. Encoded protein: CASSLPSGDTDTQYF.

The J gene is TRBJ2-7, the V gene TRBV11-2; D is possibly TRBD2 (6 bases). Trimming removed 1 base at V and 0 bases at J, with 10 bases between. Germline CDR1 and CDR2: SGHAT and FQNNGV. This CDR3 is built from 15 residues. The CDR3: CASSLVTSFSYEQYF. The CDR3 bases are TGTGCCAGCAGCTTAGTAACTAGCTTCTCCTACGAGCAGTACTTC. The whole variable domain, remainder taken from reference TRBV11-2 and TRBJ2-7, is EAGVAQSPRYKIIEKRQSVAFWCNPISGHATLYWYQQILGQGPKLLIQFQNNGVVDDSQLPKDRFSAERLKGVDSTLKIQPAKLEDSAVYLCASSLVTSFSYEQYFGPGTRLTVT.

The chain has TRBV6-5 and TRBJ2-7, with D perhaps matching TRBD2 (5 bases). This CDR3 has 13 amino acids. Per the germline V gene, CDR1 is MNHEY and CDR2 is SVGAGI. V lost 0 bases, J lost 4 bases, and 7 bases lay in between. The chain's CDR3 is CASSYSRVYEQYF. CDR3 nucleotides: TGTGCCAGCAGTTACTCGAGGGTATACGAGCAGTACTTC.

This clone was seen once. This rearrangement joins TRBV7-9 to TRBJ2-7; the match to TRBD2 covers 10 bases. CDR3 size: 14 residues. Germline lookup yields CDR1 SEHNR and CDR2 FQNEAQ (reference sequence). The trim removed 5 bases at V and 3 bases at J, leaving 4 bases unmatched. The DNA of the CDR3 is TGTGCCAGCAGCGCCGGGACTAGCGTCTACGAGCAGTACTTC. Its translation: CASSAGTSVYEQYF.

The J gene is TRBJ2-5, the V gene TRBV4-3, with 7 bases that match TRBD1. The germline V gene has CDR1 LGHNA and CDR2 YSLEER. V shed 4 bases and J 5 bases; nucleotides not matched to a gene: 10. The CDR3 is made up of 15 amino acids. In DNA form, the CDR3 reads TGCGCCAGCAGCCGAACCACAGACAGGGTGGAGACCCAGTACTTC. It yields the protein CASSRTTDRVETQYF.

The chain links TRBV18 to TRBJ2-4, with 8 bases aligning to TRBD2. The V segment lost 2 bases and the J segment 7 bases; nucleotides outside the gene matches: 4. This CDR3 region has 14 residues. CDR1 and CDR2 from the germline V gene are KGHSH and LQKENI. CDR3 DNA: TGTGCCAGCTCACCAAAGCGGGAGATGAACATTCAGTACTTC. Its protein is CASSPKREMNIQYF.

The chain links TRBV2 to TRBJ2-7; D is ambiguous. This CDR3 region has 14 residues. Germline-derived CDR1 and CDR2 are SNHLY and FYNNEI. The V end lost 1 base, the J end lost 11 bases, and 18 bases lay between the germline ends. CDR3 DNA sequence: TGTGCCAGCAGTGAAGAGTTTTTGGCCCCTGAAAAGTACTTC. Translating it yields CASSEEFLAPEKYF. Filled out from reference TRBV2 and TRBJ2-7, the complete variable domain reads EPEVTQTPSHQVTQMGQEVILRCVPISNHLYFYWYRQILGQKVEFLVSFYNNEISEKSEIFDDQFSVERPDGSNFTLKIRSTKLEDSAMYFCASSEEFLAPEKYFGPGTRLTVT.

The chain joins TRBV11-2 to TRBJ2-5; 8 bases match TRBD2. The trim removed 5 bases at V and 4 bases at J, leaving 6 bases unmatched. This CDR3 has 14 amino acids. CDR1 and CDR2 (germline): SGHAT, FQNNGV. The CDR3 DNA sequence: TGTGCCAGCAGCCCCGGGACTAGACGAGAGACCCAGTACTTC. Translating it yields CASSPGTRRETQYF.

V gene TRBV4-2 combines with J gene TRBJ2-1; 8 bases agree with TRBD2. The germline V gene has CDR1 LGHNA and CDR2 YNFKEQ. The CDR3 runs to 16 residues. The trim removed 8 bases at V and 8 bases at J, leaving 17 bases unmatched. CDR3 coding DNA: TGTGCCAGCCGGGGGGGGGCCCGGATTGACAACGATGAGCAGTTCTTC. Translation gives CASRGGARIDNDEQFF.

The chain links TRBV27 to TRBJ2-5, with 7 positions matching TRBD2. This CDR3 has 16 amino acids. The germline V gene has CDR1 MNHEY and CDR2 SMNVEV (reference sequence). V lost 5 bases, J lost 1 base, and 10 bases stayed unmatched. As DNA, the CDR3 is TGTGCCAGCAGTGGGATCCGGGACTACAGCCAAGAGACCCAGTACTTC. It translates to CASSGIRDYSQETQYF.

This clone showed up just a few times. The CDR3 is CASSAGSRTEAFF. CDR3 sequence (DNA): TGTGCCAGCAGCGCGGGGTCGCGCACTGAAGCTTTCTTT. The chain carries TRBV9 and TRBJ1-1; D is unclear. Germline V CDR1 and CDR2: SGDLS, YYNGEE. V was trimmed by 3 bases and J by 4 bases, leaving 10 bases between them. The CDR3 is 13 amino acids.

The chain employs TRBV28 and TRBJ1-2, with D unclear. The CDR3 contains 13 residues. V lost 5 bases to trimming and J lost 1 base, with 8 bases between them. The germline CDR1 and CDR2 sequences are MDHEN and SYDVKM. CDR3 bases: TGTGCCAGCAGTCGCGCGGTTAACTATGGCTACACCTTC. Translated: CASSRAVNYGYTF.

This clone was counted between two and nine times. DNA of the CDR3: TGCGCCAGCAGCCAAGAGGGCCGGGGTGGGGAGACCCAGTACTTC. Translated: CASSQEGRGGETQYF. This chain joins TRBV4-1 and TRBJ2-5; D perhaps matches TRBD2 (5 bases). This CDR3 is 15 amino acids long. V was trimmed by 0 bases and J by 5 bases, leaving 13 bases between them. Germline assignment: CDR1 MGHRA and CDR2 YSYEKL.

The chain uses TRBV18 and TRBJ2-7; D possibly corresponds to TRBD1 (6 bases). Germline-derived CDR1 and CDR2 are KGHSH and LQKENI. CDR3 size: 13 residues. Trimming left V 3 bases short and J 3 bases short, with 9 bases between. Here the CDR3 DNA reads TGTGCCAGCTCACCGAAGACAGGCTACGAGCAGTACTTC. It encodes CASSPKTGYEQYF.

V gene TRBV29-1 combines with J gene TRBJ1-2, with 7 positions matching TRBD1. This CDR3 comprises 10 residues. Germline V gene data show CDR1 as SQVTM and CDR2 as ANQGSEA. The V and J ends lost 6 bases and 7 bases, in that order; junction bases with no gene match: 2. The CDR3 here is CSVDRAGYTF. CDR3 sequence (DNA): TGCAGCGTCGACAGGGCTGGCTACACCTTC. Full variable domain (rest looked up from reference TRBV29-1 and TRBJ1-2): SAVISQKPSRDICQRGTSLTIQCQVDSQVTMMFWYRQQPGQSLTLIATANQGSEATYESGFVIDKFPISRPNLTFSTLTVSNMSPEDSSIYLCSVDRAGYTFGSGTRLTVV.

The chain links TRBV30 to TRBJ1-1, with a tentative D call TRBD1 (5 bases). The germline V gene encodes CDR1 GTSNPN and CDR2 SVGIG (reference sequence). Deletions cut 0 bases from V and 0 bases from J, with 8 bases between. CDR3 length equals 14 residues. CDR3 region: CAWSVQGVNTEAFF. CDR3 nucleotides: TGTGCCTGGAGTGTACAAGGGGTGAACACTGAAGCTTTCTTT.